The 9 T cell receptor beta chains in this list originate from one sample, sequenced in a study of blood T cells in healthy people across ages. Then a second PCR, running roughly 7 to 11 cycles, was carried out with a sample-barcoded 5' primer and a J-beta primer mix. TCRdb fed the 5' RACE reads into MiXCR, producing one record per CDR3 protein. The table lists some 1.6 million distinct CDR3 sequences, around 35% of them singletons, with about 11% in the top ten. Sequenced input: blood. These receptors were obtained from a woman in her thirties in good health.

The chain links TRBV30 to TRBJ2-5; 7 positions match TRBD1. Germline-derived CDR1 and CDR2 are GTSNPN and SVGIG (reference sequence). The CDR3 totals 12 residues. V was clipped by 2 bases and J by 5 bases; unmatched bases: 2. The CDR3 protein is CAWSSQGETQYF. As DNA, the CDR3 is TGTGCCTGGAGTTCACAGGGGGAGACCCAGTACTTC.

Points on this clonotype: This may come from a read error, since a much larger clone is one base off. The chain links TRBV3-1 to TRBJ2-1; D is uncertain. CDR1 is LGHDT and CDR2 is YNNKEL in the germline V gene (reference sequence). The CDR3 runs 14 residues. The CDR3: CACSQDSVYNEQFF. The DNA of the CDR3 is TGTGCCTGCAGCCAAGACTCCGTGTACAATGAGCAGTTCTTC.

J is TRBJ1-1 and V is TRBV9; 7 positions match TRBD1. Germline assignment: CDR1 SGDLS and CDR2 YYNGEE. This CDR3 comprises 18 residues. The junction had 13 bases not matched to a gene; V was cut back by 2 bases and J by 0 bases. This chain's CDR3 is CASSVNPGTAHMNTEAFF. CDR3 coding DNA: TGTGCCAGCAGCGTTAACCCCGGGACAGCTCACATGAACACTGAAGCTTTCTTT.

This clonotype was counted between two and nine times. This sequence joins TRBV28 and TRBJ1-2, with D possibly matching TRBD1 (5 bases). The CDR3 contains 14 residues. Germline CDR1 is MDHEN and CDR2 is SYDVKM. Trimming left V 4 bases short and J 8 bases short, with 17 bases between. CDR3 sequence (DNA): TGTGCCAGCAGTTCCAGTGTGGGGCTGGGAGGCTACACCTTC. Protein: CASSSSVGLGGYTF.

This clonotype came up a few times. The chain has TRBV4-2 and TRBJ1-2; D remains ambiguous. Germline V gene lookup returns CDR1 LGHNA and CDR2 YNFKEQ. The V end was cut by 1 base, the J end by 1 base, with 10 bases between. The CDR3 is made up of 15 amino acids. This CDR3 reads CASSQGLLVNYGYTF. The CDR3 coding sequence is TGTGCCAGCAGCCAAGGTTTACTGGTTAACTATGGCTACACCTTC.

The V gene is TRBV9, the J gene TRBJ1-2, with TRBD1 identical over 8 bases. V shed 0 bases and J 3 bases; nucleotides not matched to a gene: 4. The CDR3 extends over 15 amino acids. Germline V gene lookup returns CDR1 SGDLS and CDR2 YYNGEE. CDR3 sequence reads: CASSVEQGGDYGYTF. CDR3 DNA: TGTGCCAGCAGCGTAGAACAGGGGGGGGACTATGGCTACACCTTC.

This chain connects TRBV9 to TRBJ2-1; the D gene is possibly TRBD1 (6 bases). This CDR3 contains 15 residues. V was shortened by 4 bases and J by 9 bases, with 20 bases between the two germline ends. Germline loops: CDR1 SGDLS, CDR2 YYNGEE. CDR3 nucleotide sequence: TGTGCCAGCAGCCGTCCTTTACAGGGATCGGGTGAGCAGTTCTTC. It yields the protein CASSRPLQGSGEQFF. Full variable domain (remainder filled in from reference TRBV9 and TRBJ2-1): DSGVTQTPKHLITATGQRVTLRCSPRSGDLSVYWYQQSLDQGLQFLIQYYNGEERAKGNILERFSAQQFPDLHSELNLSSLELGDSALYFCASSRPLQGSGEQFFGPGTRLTVL.

This clonotype was observed a handful of times. The rearrangement links TRBV20-1 to TRBJ1-2; D remains unclear. Trimming left V 6 bases short and J 3 bases short, with 14 bases between. This CDR3 region has 13 residues. CDR1 DFQATT and CDR2 SNEGSKA come from the germline V gene (reference sequence). The CDR3 bases are TGCAGTGCCCCACGGGAGACTTACTATGGCTACACCTTC. It encodes CSAPRETYYGYTF.

The table lists this clonotype with a few counts. The V gene is TRBV27, the J gene TRBJ2-5; 7 bases map to TRBD1. This CDR3 spans 14 amino acids. After removal of 5 bases from V and 4 bases from J, the junction contained 7 bases not matched to a gene. CDR1 is MNHEY and CDR2 is SMNVEV in the germline V gene (reference sequence). DNA for the CDR3: TGTGCCAGCAGTGGGTCGACAGGGCCAGAGACCCAGTACTTC. Protein: CASSGSTGPETQYF.